This section outlines one TCR beta chain sequence together with its context. These data belong to a study of cytomegalovirus exposure and HLA in healthy donors. The study ran its PCR with 60 Vbeta and 13 Jbeta primers. The protocol was immunoSEQ multiplex PCR, while the TCRdb copy is restricted to in-frame clones and leaves out a portion. In the table there are under 130,000 clones, under 85% of which are singletons. This CDR3 is built from 11 residues. Germline lookup yields CDR1 SGHNT and CDR2 YENEEA. Trimming took off 1 base at V and 8 bases at J, with 5 bases between the two ends. The TCR sequence derives from a man between 25 and 39 years old in good health and CMV-seronegative. Input material: PBMCs. The chain is built from TRBV11-3 and TRBJ1-1; D uncertain. CDR3 DNA sequence: TGTGCCAGCAGCTTAGGAGGAGAAGCTTTCTTT. It specifies CASSLGGEAFF. Looking up the rest from reference TRBV11-3 and TRBJ1-1 gives the full variable domain: EAGVVQSPRYKIIEKKQPVAFWCNPISGHNTLYWYLQNLGQGPELLIRYENEEAVDDSQLPKDRFSAERLKGVDSTLKIQPAELGDSAVYLCASSLGGEAFFGQGTRLTVV.